This paragraph covers one T cell receptor (beta chain) sequence. Its cognate antigen has yet to be identified. One base away there is no much larger clone; base qualities are not given. The cohort comprised several hundred healthy bone marrow donors. Cohort members were all nominally healthy when sampled, although unrecorded immune exposures were likely present. The donor was CMV seronegative and belonged to the group of 320 or so seronegative cohort members. Each donor provided a peripheral blood sample, and peripheral blood mononuclear cells were used for TCR beta sequencing. The Qiagen DNeasy Blood Extraction Kit was used to extract genomic DNA from the blood cell samples. This specimen belongs to a study of cytomegalovirus exposure and HLA in healthy donors (dated by TCRdb to 2017 to 2019). For the study in its entirety: In an earlier analysis of some 610 of the donors, 276 Gb of sequence data and 100 million or so unique TCR beta sequences from approximately 180 million T cells were reported. An early release covering more than 500 HLA-typed donors comprised around 300 gigabases of sequencing data and tens of millions of unique TCR sequences. Of the approximately 400 genotyped donors, roughly 80% were placed in the genetic ancestry cluster associated with self-reported Caucasian donors. The study aimed to test whether cataloging public T cell receptors could reveal signatures of past pathogen exposure. Using immunosequencing, the study profiled T cell repertoires from 666 subjects and related those repertoires to cytomegalovirus serostatus. Besides the first cohort of some 670 subjects, a separate validation cohort made up of 120 different subjects was used. The study combined high-throughput TCR immunosequencing, statistical association of individual TCRs with disease status, and machine learning to predict cytomegalovirus infection status. A later analysis re-analyzed previously published TCR beta repertoires from 500 to 700 donors and added high-resolution HLA genotyping to study TCR occurrence patterns. In the later analysis, no new phenotypic data were used to find candidate immune exposures; instead, reliance was placed on TCR beta sequences and their occurrence across donors. To decide whether each TCR beta V gene segment behaved as functional or pseudogenic, an earlier analysis of some 600 of the donors relied on high-throughput TCR beta sequencing. Donor age, sex, ethnicity and CMV serostatus were collected together with the repertoire data. A later genetic analysis used genome-wide SNP genotypes for about three fifths of the roughly 700 donors, treating that subset as a discovery cohort. All discovery cohort repertoires had been generated on a single sequencing platform. HLA typing covered class I and class II loci at four-digit resolution. Typing coverage varied by locus: roughly 629-640 donors for A, B, C, DRB1 and DQB1; about 520 for DQA1; more than 600 for DPA1; approximately 450 for DPB1. Roughly 5 DR-DQ haplotypes were treated as single units for association and clustering because of strong linkage in the cohort. Among over 350 genotyped donors of the cohort, an average of approximately 240,000 unique TCR beta nucleotide sequences were sequenced per donor, roughly 18% of them non-productive. What the study reported, not specific to this receptor: A later analysis associated 16,951 TCR beta sequences with specific HLA alleles at a false discovery rate of 0.05. The authors suggested that the approach could potentially be generalized to other disease states and immunological phenotypes. Correlated functional status among segregating V segments might be attributable to linkage disequilibrium, but an unknown experimental factor could not be ruled out. V-gene and J-gene trimming of TCR beta chains was associated with a missense DCLRE1C variant in a later genetic analysis, and the association was replicated in an independent cohort. Compared with the 666-donor mean, donors in an Asian-associated ancestry cluster had fewer N-insertions in productive TCRs, according to a later genetic analysis. Assigning TCR associations to individual alleles was difficult when HLA alleles, especially DR and DQ, strongly co-occurred. An earlier analysis of approximately 530 of the donors showed that most TCR beta V segments appeared in productive rearrangements either about 87% or about 30% of the time, which broadly matched IMGT annotations. Some IMGT-functional V segments, including TRBV6-2 and TRBV6-3, could not be distinguished by the 87-base-pair reads and were therefore excluded. According to a later analysis, TCR association rates differed among HLA loci, with DRB1 alleles showing the most associated TCRs and HLA-C alleles showing the fewest. The classifier was reported to diagnose cytomegalovirus status with high specificity and sensitivity in both the original cohort and the validation cohort. Because HLA typing was unavailable for some donors at each locus, only the typed subset was used in association tests. The study listed 150 to 200 TCR beta chains as associated with cytomegalovirus. In this cohort, only TCR beta chains were sequenced, and detectable features were limited by the absence of alpha or paired-chain data. The only immune exposure information available for the cohort was CMV serostatus. According to a later analysis, parvovirus B19, influenza, CMV and Epstein-Barr virus appeared linked to several top co-occurrence clusters. In vitro tests confirmed that three of the cytomegalovirus-associated TCR beta chains recognize cytomegalovirus antigens. A cluster of highly shared sequence variants was judged likely to represent a technical artifact of the sequencing pipeline. Roughly uniform sequencing depth across donors was assumed in presence/absence analyses, although this assumption may not hold. Most TCR sequences were seen in very few donors, while some public TCRs were found in many individuals. In a later analysis, most CMV-associated TCR beta chains were found to appear HLA-restricted, with HLA associations seemingly driven largely by CMV exposure. Because counts were too low, seventeen rarely observed V segments, including chromosome 9 orphons, were excluded from the earlier analysis of some 540 of the donors. A further reported finding was that TCR beta sequences accurately predicted the HLA-A and HLA-B alleles for most subjects in the first cohort. In a later analysis, HLA-associated TCR beta chains showed more clonal expansion and lower generation probabilities than non-associated chains that were equally common.

Library creation used the immunoSEQ multiplex PCR assay. A mixture of 60 forward primers for TCR Vbeta segments and 13 reverse primers for TCR Jbeta segments was used in the multiplex PCR. Amplification of the CDR3 region of rearranged TCR beta genes was performed with a multiplex PCR assay on genomic DNA. On the Illumina HiSeq System, the amplified TCR beta libraries were sequenced as 87-base-pair reads. The paper's processing steps were these. A later analysis tallied tens of millions of unique TCR beta chains across the 550 to 850 repertoires, and some 10 million of those chains were shared by two or more donors. Raw reads were error-corrected and collapsed into unique sequences with a nearest-neighbor algorithm that merged closely related sequences to remove PCR and sequencing errors. To assign V, D and J gene segments, CDR3 sequences were aligned to IMGT reference sequences. For a sequence to be retained, at least a six-nucleotide match to both a V gene segment and a J gene segment was required. Rearrangements were called productive when the CDR3 lacked stop codons and stayed in frame with V and J; all others were non-productive. CDR3 was defined according to IMGT convention as the region running from the second conserved V-encoded cysteine to the conserved J-encoded phenylalanine. The earlier analysis of about 590 of the donors excluded sequences that lacked an unambiguous match to a single V gene segment. In an earlier analysis of some 590 of the donors, V segments were called functional above 56.7% productive rearrangements and were called segregating when the between-donor standard deviation exceeded 5%. A statistical classification framework was built for diagnosing cytomegalovirus status from the catalog of TCR beta chain sequences. V and J gene assignment, in a later analysis, came from comparing TCR nucleotide sequences with IMGT/GENE-DB human TR gene sequences. In a later analysis, CDR3 sequences and most-parsimonious VDJ recombination scenarios were assigned using the TCRdist pipeline. A later analysis defined each TCR beta chain by its CDR3 amino acid sequence plus V-gene family, and excluded reads lacking a unique V-gene family. A later analysis removed over 500 highly shared, low-generation-probability nucleotide sequences to deal with suspected cross-contamination and a sequencing artifact. In a later analysis, a clonal expansion index for each public chain was calculated from normalized within-repertoire ranks of inferred template counts. In a later analysis, generation probabilities were computed with a VDJ recombination model fitted to out-of-frame rearrangements, and the resulting probabilities were checked against IGoR. In a later analysis, hypergeometric tests were used to score TCR-TCR, TCR-HLA and TCR-CMV co-occurrence, with a repertoire-size bias correction applied to TCR pairs. To estimate false discovery rates, a later analysis permuted the HLA or CMV assignments 20 times. In a later analysis, co-occurring TCRs were grouped with DBSCAN, and TCRdist sequence similarity was added when clustering was performed within HLA-allele-positive subsets. Repertoires with fewer than 30,000 or more than 120,000 public chains were left out of co-occurrence clustering, as were roughly five repertoires with anomalous nucleotide sharing. TCRdb re-hosts the immuneACCESS table, in-frame sequences only. Its copies lack some clones; in the studies checked, an unresolved V gene accounts for under half of them, and the cause for the rest is not known. V and J calls and clone size come straight from that table; D and trimming were deduced from the DNA. This sample lists about 110,000 clones; 81% were detected once. The biggest ten clones account for roughly 2% of the sample.

The germline V gene sets CDR1 to SGHRS and CDR2 to YFSETQ. The junction carries 22 bases between V and J, which are trimmed by 6 bases and 0 bases respectively. The cysteine opens and the phenylalanine closes a CDR3 of 18 amino acids. Only the CDR3 DNA is retained, 54 bases long and in frame from the first base. The clonotype originates from a woman aged 25 to 39 in good health and CMV-seronegative. Recombination connected TRBV5-1 to TRBJ2-1, with TRBD2 as a weak D call on 5 bases. Material: PBMCs. The sequenced DNA: TGCGCCAGCAAAACGGCGGGCTGGCCTCAGAGCTCCTACAATGAGCAGTTCTTC. It is translated as CASKTAGWPQSSYNEQFF.